The rows below give T cell receptor beta chains drawn from one sample of a study of blood T cell repertoires in COVID-19. Clones were sequenced by immunoSEQ multiplex PCR, and TCRdb holds only the in-frame ones, with some missing. Of around 200,000 clones detected, 90% appear once; the ten largest clones hold approximately 0.64%. The sample consisted of peripheral blood. The receptors were gathered from a man aged 50-59 years with acute or convalescent COVID-19. CDR3s include the opening cysteine and the closing phenylalanine or tryptophan. Fields, in order: J gene, D gene, V gene, CDR3 DNA, CDR3 protein. A D gene is named only where the DNA matches it firmly.

>TRBJ1-2|NA|TRBV21-1
TGTGCCAGCAGCAAAGAGACAGGGACCCGTGGCTACACCTTC
CASSKETGTRGYTF
>TRBJ2-2|NA|TRBV7-2
TGTGCCAGCAGCCCCAGGGCTGGCGGGGAGCTGTTTTTT
CASSPRAGGELFF
>TRBJ2-7|NA|TRBV21-1
TGTGCCAGCGACAGCGGCGAGAATAGCGGGTTACTCTACGAGCAGTACTTC
CASDSGENSGLLYEQYF
>TRBJ2-4|NA|TRBV4-1
TGCGCCAGCAGCCAAGGGTGGACAGTCGAAAACATTCAGTACTTC
CASSQGWTVENIQYF
>TRBJ2-3|NA|TRBV30
TGTGCCTGGAGTGTAGGCAGGGAACTGTATTTT
CAWSVGRELYF
>TRBJ1-5|TRBD1|TRBV28
TGTGCCAGCCGGATGGTAGGGGGCGAGGGTCAGCCCCAGCATTTT
CASRMVGGEGQPQHF
>TRBJ2-1|NA|TRBV6-1
TGTGCCAGCAGTGAAGCGCGAGAGTTTGGCAATGAGCAGTTCTTC
CASSEAREFGNEQFF
>TRBJ1-6|NA|TRBV25-1
TGTGCCAGCAGTGAATGGGACACGCGCCATAATTCACCCCTCCACTTT
CASSEWDTRHNSPLHF
>TRBJ1-2|TRBD1|TRBV27
TGTGCCAGCAGCTTAGGGACAGCATATGGCTACACCTTC
CASSLGTAYGYTF
>TRBJ2-2|NA|TRBV18
TGTGCCAGCTCACTACAGGGAACCGGGGAGCTGTTTTTT
CASSLQGTGELFF
>TRBJ1-2|NA|TRBV10-3
TGTGCCATCAGTGACAGGGGAGATGGCTACACCTTC
CAISDRGDGYTF
>TRBJ1-1|NA|TRBV6-6
TGTGCCAGCAGTTTACGGTCCAACACTGAAGCTTTCTTT
CASSLRSNTEAFF
>TRBJ2-3|TRBD1|TRBV5-1
TGCGCCAGCAGCGAAAGGGACAGGGGCACAGATACGCAGTATTTT
CASSERDRGTDTQYF